A single sample is the source of the 19 T cell receptor beta chains below, sequenced in a study of OX40 agonist ivuxolimab in advanced cancers. Produced via immunoSEQ multiplex PCR; TCRdb's table is partial and in-frame only. Seen here are approximately 66,000 clones, 70% to 90% observed once, and the top ten hold around 1.2%. Here the sequenced sample was CD4+ or CD8+ T cells sorted from blood, taken in a trial of the OX40 agonist ivuxolimab. The receptor set was obtained from an adult with an advanced solid tumor such as melanoma, head and neck, liver or kidney cancer.

V is TRBV7-8 and J is TRBJ2-1; D is unclear. V shed 4 bases and J shed 4 bases, with 14 bases lying between them. Germline V CDR1 and CDR2: SGHVS, FQNEAQ. The CDR3 sequence is 15 residues long. DNA of the CDR3: TGTGCCAGCAGCTCCAGTGGGCTAAGTTACAATGAGCAGTTCTTC. Amino acid sequence: CASSSSGLSYNEQFF.

The rearrangement links TRBV10-1 to TRBJ2-7; D perhaps matches TRBD1 (5 bases). CDR1 WNHNN and CDR2 SYGVQD come from the germline V gene (reference sequence). The CDR3 has 13 amino acids. V was shortened by 2 bases and J by 2 bases, with 7 bases between the two germline ends. CDR3 sequence: CASSEAGTYEQYF. The CDR3 bases are TGCGCCAGCAGTGAGGCAGGGACCTACGAGCAGTACTTC.

This clone was recorded a few times. V usage is TRBV15 and J usage is TRBJ2-5; D might be TRBD1 (6 bases). Germline V gene sequence: CDR1 LNHNV, CDR2 YYDKDF (reference sequence). V was trimmed by 1 base and J by 0 bases, leaving 9 bases between them. This CDR3 is built from 15 residues. CDR3 region: CATSRGDRNQETQYF. DNA for the CDR3: TGTGCCACCAGCAGAGGTGACAGGAACCAAGAGACCCAGTACTTC.

The rearrangement uses TRBV2 and TRBJ1-1; 9 nucleotides line up with TRBD1. V was clipped by 7 bases and J by 4 bases; unmatched bases: 7. Looked up from germline, CDR1 is SNHLY and CDR2 is FYNNEI. The length of the CDR3 is 14 residues. CDR3 sequence reads: CASKTDRGGTEAFF. DNA of the CDR3: TGTGCCAGCAAGACTGACAGGGGGGGCACTGAAGCTTTCTTT.

This rearrangement joins TRBV7-9 to TRBJ2-5; D not certain. CDR3 length: 14 residues. Trimming removed 4 bases from V and 4 bases from J, with 13 bases in between. The germline V gene has CDR1 SEHNR and CDR2 FQNEAQ (reference sequence). CDR3 in amino acids: CASSSRGRRETQYF. Here the CDR3 DNA reads TGTGCCAGCAGCTCCCGTGGCCGGCGAGAGACCCAGTACTTC.

The chain recombines TRBV4-1 with TRBJ1-2; 12 bases line up with TRBD1. V dropped 0 bases and J dropped 5; count of bases not matched to a gene: 7. Germline CDR1 is MGHRA and CDR2 is YSYEKL. The CDR3 sequence is 17 residues long. The CDR3 reads CASSQEGGTGGRYGYTF. CDR3 in DNA: TGCGCCAGCAGCCAAGAAGGTGGGACAGGGGGCAGGTATGGCTACACCTTC.

V gene TRBV11-2 combines with J gene TRBJ1-1, with TRBD1 matching 7 bases. Germline trimming cut 4 bases from V and 3 bases from J; bases unmatched to any gene: 5. CDR1 and CDR2 (germline): SGHAT, FQNNGV. The CDR3 covers 14 residues. The CDR3 reads CASSSDRVDTEAFF. The CDR3 nucleotides read TGTGCCAGCAGCTCCGACAGGGTGGACACTGAAGCTTTCTTT.

This chain connects TRBV7-9 to TRBJ1-1, with TRBD1 identical over 7 bases. Germline V gene data show CDR1 as SEHNR and CDR2 as FQNEAQ (reference sequence). With 5 bases clipped from V and 3 bases from J, the junction kept 6 bases outside the gene matches. The CDR3 consists of 14 residues. The CDR3 DNA is TGTGCCAGCAGCCTGGGACAGACCTACACTGAAGCTTTCTTT. The encoded protein is CASSLGQTYTEAFF.

The rearrangement links TRBV2 to TRBJ1-2; D call uncertain. The CDR3 extends over 11 amino acids. Germline V gene sequence: CDR1 SNHLY, CDR2 FYNNEI. The V end lost 10 bases, the J end lost 1 base, and 7 bases lay between the germline ends. The CDR3 reads CANRVNYGYTF. The DNA of the CDR3 is TGTGCCAACCGGGTTAACTATGGCTACACCTTC.

The chain couples TRBV9 to TRBJ1-2, with 10 bases lining up with TRBD1. The CDR3 contains 16 residues. Per the germline V gene, CDR1 is SGDLS and CDR2 is YYNGEE. Trimming at V came to 0 bases and at J to 3 bases, leaving 5 bases not matched to a gene. The CDR3 region has the DNA TGTGCCAGCAGCGTAGCTGGGGACAGGGGAGACTATGGCTACACCTTC. Amino acids: CASSVAGDRGDYGYTF.

The rearrangement uses TRBV6-4 and TRBJ2-2; 11 positions agree with TRBD2. J lost 5 bases, V lost 6 bases, and 8 bases had no gene match. Germline lookup yields CDR1 MRHNA and CDR2 SNTAGT. This CDR3 region has 16 residues. The CDR3, as DNA: TGTGCCAGCAGCCAAACTAGCGGGGGATCGACCGGGGAGCTGTTTTTT. It yields the protein CASSQTSGGSTGELFF.

The V call is TRBV7-8, the J call TRBJ2-7; tentative D call: TRBD2 (6 bases). CDR1 SGHVS and CDR2 FQNEAQ come from the germline V gene. Trimming removed 3 bases at V and 2 bases at J, with 14 bases between. This CDR3 region has 15 residues. DNA for the CDR3: TGTGCCAGCAGCTTGGCCGGGACTCAAGCCTACGAGCAGTACTTC. Translated: CASSLAGTQAYEQYF.

V and J are TRBV9 and TRBJ1-4; D is perhaps TRBD1 (6 bases). Trimming took off 4 bases at V and 5 bases at J, with 15 bases between the two ends. The CDR3 has 15 residues. The germline V gene encodes CDR1 SGDLS and CDR2 YYNGEE. CDR3 in DNA: TGTGCCAGCAGCCCAGGGACAATGCGGAATGAAAAACTGTTTTTT. Encoded protein: CASSPGTMRNEKLFF. Combining the CDR3 with reference TRBV9 and TRBJ1-4 gives the whole variable domain DSGVTQTPKHLITATGQRVTLRCSPRSGDLSVYWYQQSLDQGLQFLIQYYNGEERAKGNILERFSAQQFPDLHSELNLSSLELGDSALYFCASSPGTMRNEKLFFGSGTQLSVL.

This chain joins TRBV7-3 and TRBJ2-3; D is uncertain. Germline values: CDR1 SGHTA, CDR2 FQGTGA. The V gene lost 1 base and the J gene lost 2 bases, with 10 bases spanning the gap. This CDR3 is 15 amino acids long. The CDR3 DNA reads TGTGCCAGCAGCTTAAGTATAATCACCACAGATACGCAGTATTTT. It yields the protein CASSLSIITTDTQYF.

The chain uses TRBV5-1 and TRBJ2-1; 9 bases line up with TRBD1. The CDR3 runs to 15 residues. With V trimmed by 6 bases and J by 1 base, 5 bases remained unmatched. Germline V CDR1 and CDR2: SGHRS, YFSETQ. In DNA form, the CDR3 reads TGCGCCAGCACCGTACAGGGGGCTTCCTACAATGAGCAGTTCTTC. Translating gives CASTVQGASYNEQFF.

The V call is TRBV19, the J call TRBJ1-2; 7 bases are a match to TRBD1. Looked up from germline, CDR1 is LNHDA and CDR2 is SQIVND (reference sequence). The V and J ends lost 5 bases and 3 bases, in that order; junction bases with no gene match: 6. This CDR3 is 14 amino acids long. CDR3: CASSRDSFYYGYTF. The CDR3 coding sequence is TGTGCCAGTAGTCGGGACAGCTTTTACTATGGCTACACCTTC.

In its sample, this clone was seen once. This chain connects TRBV21-1 to TRBJ1-3. TRBV21-1 counts as a pseudogene. This CDR3 region has 13 residues. As DNA, the CDR3 is TGTGCCAGCAGCAAACTAGTACCGAGGCCCATATATTTT. It translates to CASSKLVPRPIYF.

The chain employs TRBV29-1 and TRBJ2-5; D unclear. Trimming pared 3 bases from V and 5 bases from J, leaving 4 bases between. The CDR3 covers 10 residues. CDR1 is SQVTM, CDR2 ANQGSEA, per germline. The CDR3: CSVDRETQYF. DNA for the CDR3: TGCAGCGTTGATAGGGAGACCCAGTACTTC.

The chain employs TRBV7-2 and TRBJ1-6; D gene ambiguous. Germline CDR1 SGHTA, CDR2 FQGNSA. V shed 5 bases and J shed 6 bases, with 14 bases lying between them. This CDR3 contains 15 residues. CDR3 sequence (DNA): TGTGCCAGCAGCGCCCCGGGGTTCGCTAATTCACCCCTCCACTTT. Its protein product is CASSAPGFANSPLHF.